This is a list of T cell receptor beta chains from one sample in a study of blood T cell repertoires in COVID-19. Assay used: immunoSEQ multiplex PCR; TCRdb lists only in-frame clones, some missing. This sample has 150,000 or so clones, with 75% to 80% found just once. Sequenced sample: PBMCs or T cells enriched from blood (not recorded which). All receptors derive from a woman aged 50 to 60 who had recovered from COVID-19. The CDR3 runs from the conserved cysteine through the conserved F or W. Fields, in order: V gene, clone size, D gene, J gene, CDR3 protein, CDR3 DNA. D genes are given only for firm matches. Only some rows state a clone size, as once, few, many or a class for expanded clones.

TRBV30,few,TRBD2,TRBJ2-1,CAWSVGLVAYNEQFF,TGTGCCTGGAGTGTAGGACTAGTGGCCTACAATGAGCAGTTCTTC
TRBV10-3,-,TRBD1,TRBJ1-4,CAISADRAKEKLFF,TGTGCCATCAGTGCCGACAGGGCGAAAGAAAAACTGTTTTTT
TRBV10-3,few,-,TRBJ1-6,CAISDLQGNSPLHF,TGTGCCATCAGTGACTTACAGGGAAATTCACCCCTCCACTTT
TRBV29-1,-,TRBD1,TRBJ2-2,CSVRTGVGTGELFF,TGCAGCGTCCGGACAGGGGTGGGGACCGGGGAGCTGTTTTTT
TRBV28,-,-,TRBJ1-5,CASTAGRARQPQHF,TGTGCCAGCACCGCCGGCAGGGCGAGACAGCCCCAGCATTTT
TRBV21-1,-,-,TRBJ2-7,CASFLRGGTSGTLDYEQYF,TGTGCCAGCTTCCTAAGGGGAGGGACTAGCGGAACCTTGGATTACGAGCAGTACTTC
TRBV7-2,-,-,TRBJ2-1,CASSTDRTGGPEQFF,TGTGCCAGCAGCACCGATCGGACGGGGGGCCCCGAGCAGTTCTTC
TRBV18,-,-,TRBJ1-4,CASSPNQRNEKLFF,TGTGCCAGCTCACCAAATCAGCGTAATGAAAAACTGTTTTTT
TRBV5-6,-,-,TRBJ1-4,CASSFGRGDEKLFF,TGTGCCAGCAGCTTCGGCAGGGGAGATGAAAAACTGTTTTTT
TRBV15,-,TRBD1,TRBJ2-7,CATSTGQGAAYEQYF,TGTGCCACCAGCACGGGACAGGGGGCCGCCTACGAGCAGTACTTC
TRBV3-1/TRBV3-2,-,TRBD1,TRBJ1-6,CASSQETGANGSPLHF,TGTGCCAGCAGCCAAGAGACAGGGGCGAATGGTTCACCCCTCCACTTT
TRBV5-6,-,-,TRBJ1-5,CASSLGRGAYSNQPQHF,TGTGCCAGCAGCTTGGGCAGGGGTGCGTATAGCAATCAGCCCCAGCATTTT
TRBV6-5,-,TRBD1,TRBJ1-3,CASRGTVAGGNTIYF,TGTGCCAGCCGAGGGACAGTCGCCGGTGGAAACACCATATATTTT
TRBV5-6,-,TRBD2,TRBJ2-7,CASSPTLAGGTYEQYF,TGTGCCAGCAGCCCAACACTAGCGGGAGGGACCTACGAGCAGTACTTC
TRBV19,-,-,TRBJ2-1,CASSITPGRGGHNEQFF,TGTGCCAGTAGTATTACCCCGGGCAGGGGTGGCCACAATGAGCAGTTCTTC
TRBV19,-,-,TRBJ1-2,CASTIFDRPKYGYTF,TGTGCCAGTACCATATTTGACAGGCCTAAGTATGGCTACACCTTC
TRBV19,-,TRBD2,TRBJ2-1,CASSMVAGVDEQFF,TGTGCCAGTAGTATGGTAGCGGGGGTCGATGAGCAGTTCTTC
TRBV5-1,-,-,TRBJ1-2,CASSLADSLNYGYTF,TGCGCCAGCAGCCTGGCGGACAGTTTAAACTATGGCTACACCTTC
TRBV2,once,-,TRBJ2-7,CASAGPASSYEQYF,TGTGCCAGCGCTGGGCCTGCGAGCTCCTACGAGCAGTACTTC
TRBV12-3/TRBV12-4,few,-,TRBJ1-2,CASSTGIGYTF,TGTGCCAGCAGCACAGGGATAGGCTACACCTTC
TRBV2,-,-,TRBJ1-3,CASSDGTGNTIYF,TGTGCCAGCAGTGACGGTACTGGAAACACCATATATTTT
TRBV7-2,-,-,TRBJ2-7,CASSLKVPLYYQQYF,TGTGCCAGCAGCCTTAAGGTACCTCTTTACTACCAGCAGTACTTC
TRBV6-5,-,-,TRBJ1-5,CASSPGLGNQPQHF,TGTGCCAGCAGTCCCGGGTTGGGCAATCAGCCCCAGCATTTT
TRBV10-1,-,TRBD2,TRBJ2-7,CASSERAGGSYEQYF,TGCGCCAGCAGTGAGAGGGCGGGAGGGTCCTACGAGCAGTACTTC
TRBV19,-,TRBD1,TRBJ1-6,CASRGQVISPLHF,TGTGCCAGCCGGGGACAGGTCATTTCACCCCTCCACTTT
TRBV7-2,-,TRBD2,TRBJ2-3,CASSLAPELAGRTDTQYF,TGTGCCAGCAGCTTAGCACCGGAACTAGCGGGACGCACAGATACGCAGTATTTT
TRBV7-3,-,TRBD1,TRBJ1-1,CASSKTGGMNTEAFF,TGTGCCAGCAGCAAGACAGGGGGGATGAACACTGAAGCTTTCTTT
TRBV6-6,-,TRBD1,TRBJ1-1,CASSYLGTGDTEAFF,TGTGCCAGCAGTTACTTAGGGACAGGGGACACTGAAGCTTTCTTT
TRBV6-5,-,-,TRBJ1-4,CASSYRQSNEKLFF,TGTGCCAGCAGTTACCGACAGAGCAATGAAAAACTGTTTTTT
TRBV12-3/TRBV12-4,-,-,TRBJ2-7,CASTYDGSYEQYF,TGTGCCAGCACCTATGACGGGTCCTACGAGCAGTACTTC
TRBV3-1/TRBV3-2,few,TRBD2,TRBJ2-3,CASSGEREQGDTQYF,TGTGCCAGCAGCGGGGAGCGGGAGCAGGGAGATACGCAGTATTTT
TRBV5-6,-,TRBD1,TRBJ1-2,CASSAGTGWDYGYTF,TGTGCCAGCAGCGCCGGGACAGGGTGGGACTATGGCTACACCTTC
TRBV6-5,few,TRBD1,TRBJ2-7,CASSRPGQGTEQYF,TGTGCCAGCAGTCGCCCGGGACAGGGCACCGAGCAGTACTTC
TRBV7-9,-,TRBD1,TRBJ1-1,CASSSPPTGTNTEAFF,TGTGCCAGCAGCTCCCCTCCGACAGGGACGAACACTGAAGCTTTCTTT
TRBV7-3,-,-,TRBJ2-1,CASSEKSSYNEQFF,TGTGCCAGCAGCGAGAAGAGCTCCTACAATGAGCAGTTCTTC
TRBV7-3,-,TRBD1,TRBJ2-2,CASSLYRGVNTGELFF,TGTGCCAGCAGCCTTTACAGGGGCGTTAACACCGGGGAGCTGTTTTTT
TRBV6-5,-,-,TRBJ1-5,CASSSAGGGQPQHF,TGTGCCAGCAGTTCTGCGGGCGGGGGTCAGCCCCAGCATTTT
TRBV29-1,-,TRBD2,TRBJ2-1,CSGSGRNEQFF,TGCAGCGGTAGCGGGAGAAATGAGCAGTTCTTC
TRBV7-9,few,-,TRBJ1-3,CASSSRGTAGSGNTIYF,TGTGCCAGCAGCTCGCGGGGTACGGCCGGCTCTGGAAACACCATATATTTT
TRBV11-2,once,-,TRBJ2-1,CASSLLPDRFEQFF,TGTGCCAGCAGCTTACTCCCTGACAGGTTTGAGCAGTTCTTC
TRBV27,-,TRBD1,TRBJ2-3,CASSSLDRGASTDTQYF,TGTGCCAGCAGTTCACTGGACAGGGGGGCCAGCACAGATACGCAGTATTTT